A selection of T cell receptor beta chains follows, all from one sample in a study of CD8 T cells in Susac syndrome. Via MiXCR, TCRdb re-called the immunoSEQ multiplex PCR reads, giving one row per CDR3 protein. This sample carries roughly 70,000 distinct CDR3 sequences, around 96% of them seen once, and the ten largest clones take 0.085% to 0.14%. The sample was CD4+ T cells from PBMCs. The source is a human donor with multiple sclerosis. Each CDR3 is given with its conserved first and last residue. The D gene is left open where the match is weak. Not all rows give a size; the values are once, few, many and, for expanded clones, a class.

NA TRBJ2-2 NA TRBV3-1 TGTGCCAGCAGCCGAGGACACGCGAACACCGGGGAGCTGTTTTTT CASSRGHANTGELFF
NA TRBJ1-1 NA TRBV9 TGTGCCAGCAGGAGGCCGGGGAGACCTGAAGCTTTCTTT CASRRPGRPEAFF
NA TRBJ2-5 NA TRBV5-1 TGCGCCAGCAGCTTGGGTCAGCCAGAGACCCAGTACTTC CASSLGQPETQYF
once TRBJ1-2 NA TRBV13 TGTGCCAGCAGCTTATCGGCAGGGAAAGGCTACACCTTC CASSLSAGKGYTF
NA TRBJ2-1 TRBD2 TRBV20-1 TGCAGTGCTAGGGGGTCCTTAGCGGGGGCTGAGCAGTTCTTC CSARGSLAGAEQFF
NA TRBJ1-2 TRBD1 TRBV28 TGTGCCAGCAGTTATGACAGGGCCTATGGCTACACCTTC CASSYDRAYGYTF
NA TRBJ2-7 NA TRBV11-2 TGTGCCAGCAGCTTAGATCGTCAGGCAAACGAGCAGTACTTC CASSLDRQANEQYF
NA TRBJ1-5 TRBD1 TRBV25-1 TGTGCCAGCAGTGGACAGGGTAAGAGCAATCAGCCCCAGCATTTT CASSGQGKSNQPQHF
NA TRBJ2-1 NA TRBV11-3 TGTGCCAGCAGCTTAGACACTTCCTACAATGAGCAGTTCTTC CASSLDTSYNEQFF
NA TRBJ1-4 NA TRBV29-1 TGCAGCGTCATAGGACAGAATGAAAAACTGTTTTTT CSVIGQNEKLFF
NA TRBJ2-2 NA TRBV20-1 TGCAGTGCTAGAGAGGGTCCCGGGGAGCTGTTTTTT CSAREGPGELFF
NA TRBJ2-2 TRBD1 TRBV30 TGTGCCTGGAGTAGGACAGGGAACACCGGGGAGCTGTTTTTT CAWSRTGNTGELFF
NA TRBJ2-5 TRBD1 TRBV27 TGTGCCAGCAGGAGGGGGCAGGAGACCCAGTACTTC CASRRGQETQYF
once TRBJ1-4 NA TRBV29-1 TGCAGCGTGCGTTTAGGGGCTAATGAAAAACTGTTTTTT CSVRLGANEKLFF
NA TRBJ1-5 NA TRBV29-1 TGCAGCGTTGAAGATCCGTGGCAGGTAGGGAGCAGCAATCAGCCCCAGCATTTT CSVEDPWQVGSSNQPQHF
NA TRBJ1-1 NA TRBV29-1 TGCAGCGTTGCGGCAGCAACTGAAGCTTTCTTT CSVAAATEAFF
once TRBJ1-1 NA TRBV29-1 TGCAGCGTTGAACAGACCATGAACACTGAAGCTTTCTTT CSVEQTMNTEAFF
NA TRBJ2-7 TRBD1 TRBV12-3/TRBV12-4 TGTGCCAGCAGCCTAACAGGGGGCGGGTACGAGCAGTACTTC CASSLTGGGYEQYF
NA TRBJ2-2 NA TRBV5-1 TGCGCCAGCAGGACTACCGCGCTGAACACCGGGGAGCTGTTTTTT CASRTTALNTGELFF
NA TRBJ2-3 NA TRBV29-1 TGCAGCGTTGAAGTTACAGGGACAGATACGCAGTATTTT CSVEVTGTDTQYF
NA TRBJ1-6 TRBD1 TRBV12-3/TRBV12-4 TGTGCCAGCAGTTGGGGACAGCTTAATTCACCCCTCCACTTT CASSWGQLNSPLHF
NA TRBJ2-1 TRBD2 TRBV11-3 TGTGCCAGCAGCTTCCAACTAGCGGGGGTGAATGAGCAGTTCTTC CASSFQLAGVNEQFF
once TRBJ2-1 TRBD2 TRBV24-1 TGTGCCACCAGTGAGAGCGGGGGGAATGAGCAGTTCTTC CATSESGGNEQFF
NA TRBJ2-3 NA TRBV7-9 TGTGCCAGCAGCTTAGCTGGGGGCGAGGGCACAGATACGCAGTATTTT CASSLAGGEGTDTQYF
NA TRBJ1-6 NA TRBV30 TGTGCCTGGAACAGGGCGAATTCACCCCTCCACTTT CAWNRANSPLHF
NA TRBJ2-5 NA TRBV5-1 TGCGCCAGCAGCTTCCAAGGGGCTTACAGGGCTGCGGGAGAGACCCAGTACTTC CASSFQGAYRAAGETQYF
NA TRBJ2-1 TRBD2 TRBV20-1 TGCAGTGCTATTAGTGGGGGGGGAACCAATGAGCAGTTCTTC CSAISGGGTNEQFF
NA TRBJ1-1 NA TRBV3-1 TGTGCCAGCAGCATAAGAGACACTGAAGCTTTCTTT CASSIRDTEAFF
NA TRBJ2-7 NA TRBV6-5 TGTGCCAGCAGTTCCAATGTGGGAGGGGGGAGCGAGCAGTACTTC CASSSNVGGGSEQYF
NA TRBJ1-1 TRBD1 TRBV28 TGTGCCAGCAGCTGGGGACAGGGGAGGGGCACTGAAGCTTTCTTT CASSWGQGRGTEAFF
NA TRBJ2-3 NA TRBV29-1 TGCAGCTTATCAAAGTTCAGCACAGATACGCAGTATTTT CSLSKFSTDTQYF
NA TRBJ1-5 NA TRBV20-1 TGCAGTGCTAGATCTAGCGGACTTTGGGCCAATCAGCCCCAGCATTTT CSARSSGLWANQPQHF
NA TRBJ2-5 NA TRBV7-2 TGTGCCAGCAGCTTAGGCTATAGAGAGACCCAGTACTTC CASSLGYRETQYF
NA TRBJ1-1 NA TRBV3-1 TGTGCCAGCAGCAGAGGCAACGGTCGGGTTAACACTGAAGCTTTCTTT CASSRGNGRVNTEAFF
NA TRBJ2-7 TRBD1 TRBV3-1 TGTGCCAGCAGCCGAACAGGGGTTTCAGGCGACGAGCAGTACTTC CASSRTGVSGDEQYF
NA TRBJ2-3 TRBD2 TRBV6-1 TGTGCCAGCAGTGAAGGTGGCGGGGGAACCACAGATACGCAGTATTTT CASSEGGGGTTDTQYF
NA TRBJ2-5 NA TRBV10-3 TGTGCCATCAGTACAGGGCAAGAGACCCAGTACTTC CAISTGQETQYF
NA TRBJ1-2 NA TRBV3-1 TGTGCCAGCAGCCAAGATTTGACAGGAGGAAGGTATGGCTACACCTTC CASSQDLTGGRYGYTF
NA TRBJ1-4 TRBD1 TRBV20-1 TGCAGTGCTGGTCAGGGGGCCGGCGAAAAACTGTTTTTT CSAGQGAGEKLFF
NA TRBJ2-2 NA TRBV3-1 TGTGCCAGCAGCCAATTTAATCCGAACACCGGGGAGCTGTTTTTT CASSQFNPNTGELFF
NA TRBJ1-4 NA TRBV3-1 TGTGCCAGCAGCCAATGGGAGGCGCCTAATGAAAAACTGTTTTTT CASSQWEAPNEKLFF
NA TRBJ2-7 NA TRBV7-3 TGTGCCAGCAGCCCCAGTCCTGGCCACGAGCAGTACTTC CASSPSPGHEQYF
once TRBJ2-7 NA TRBV5-1 TGCGCCAGCAGCTTGAGAGGGTTCGGCTACGAGCAGTACTTC CASSLRGFGYEQYF
once TRBJ2-3 NA TRBV4-1 TGCGCCAGCAGCTACAGGGAGGGGACAGATACGCAGTATTTT CASSYREGTDTQYF
NA TRBJ1-6 NA TRBV9 TGTGCCAGCAGCGCACAGGGAAATAATTCACCCCTCCACTTT CASSAQGNNSPLHF
NA TRBJ2-3 NA TRBV5-1 TGCGCCAGCAGCTTGGACGGGAACACAGATACGCAGTATTTT CASSLDGNTDTQYF